This TCR beta chain was observed in a study of shared T cell receptors in the human thymus. This clone showed up just once. Repertoires were generated with immunoSEQ multiplex PCR, while TCRdb's copy carries only in-frame clones and drops some. The table shows roughly 500,000 clones, with 75% to 85% occurring only once. The CDR3 consists of 19 residues. Germline CDR1 MDHEN, CDR2 SYDVKM. Trimming at V came to 3 bases and at J to 7 bases, leaving 14 bases not matched to a gene. This sample was also put to use in a study of human thymus T cells.

V is TRBV28 and J is TRBJ2-1; 14 positions agree with TRBD2. This receptor was identified in a boy under two years old with a congenital heart defect. The specimen sequenced was thymocytes. CDR3 nucleotides: TGTGCCAGCAGTTTGCCCCCGACTAGCGGGAGGGCACGTGAGAATGAGCAGTTCTTC. Translated: CASSLPPTSGRARENEQFF.